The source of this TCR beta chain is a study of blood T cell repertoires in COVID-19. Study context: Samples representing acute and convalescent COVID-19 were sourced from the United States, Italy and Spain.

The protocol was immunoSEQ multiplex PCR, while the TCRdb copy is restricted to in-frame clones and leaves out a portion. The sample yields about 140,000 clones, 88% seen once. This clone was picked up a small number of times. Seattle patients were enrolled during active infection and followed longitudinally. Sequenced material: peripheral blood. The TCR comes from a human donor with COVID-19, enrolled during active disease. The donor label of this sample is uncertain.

CDR3 nucleotides: TGTGCCAGCAGCCAAGGAGTATGGGGGCCCTATGGCTACACCTTC. Its translation is CASSQGVWGPYGYTF. The chain recombines TRBV3-1 (or the pseudogene TRBV3-2) with TRBJ1-2, with D perhaps TRBD1 (6 bases). Trimming stripped 1 base from V and 4 bases from J, with 13 bases between. CDR1 is LGHDT, CDR2 YNNKEL, per germline (reference sequence). The CDR3 covers 15 residues.